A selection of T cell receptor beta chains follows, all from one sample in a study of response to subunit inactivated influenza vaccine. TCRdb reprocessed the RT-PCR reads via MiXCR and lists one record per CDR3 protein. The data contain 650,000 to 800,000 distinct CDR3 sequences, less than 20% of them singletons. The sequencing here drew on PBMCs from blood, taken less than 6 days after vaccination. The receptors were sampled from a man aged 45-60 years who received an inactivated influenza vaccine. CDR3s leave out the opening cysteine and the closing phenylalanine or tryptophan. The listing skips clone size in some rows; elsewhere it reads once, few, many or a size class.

CDR3: ASSWDRQEAGELF; size: -; V: TRBV12-3/TRBV12-4; J: TRBJ2-2
CDR3: ASSLAPAKSYNEQF; size: few; V: TRBV5-1; J: TRBJ2-1
CDR3: ASSRETQGVGGELF; size: -; V: TRBV4-3; J: TRBJ2-2
CDR3: ASSNGRVSVGNEQF; size: -; V: TRBV9; J: TRBJ2-1
CDR3: ASSLGHIPLLAGKNEQF; size: -; V: TRBV5-6; J: TRBJ2-1
CDR3: SVLDRDHEQY; size: -; V: TRBV29-1; J: TRBJ2-7
CDR3: SARTSQGATEAF; size: few; V: TRBV20-1; J: TRBJ1-1
CDR3: SVITTLYGYT; size: -; V: TRBV29-1; J: TRBJ1-2
CDR3: ATSDWTGGWRGANTGELF; size: once; V: TRBV24-1; J: TRBJ2-2
CDR3: ASTLAGQRGEAF; size: -; V: TRBV5-4; J: TRBJ1-1
CDR3: ASSVDDPNTEAF; size: few; V: TRBV9; J: TRBJ1-1
CDR3: ASSDMAGVTYNEQF; size: -; V: TRBV5-1; J: TRBJ2-1
CDR3: ASSPGPAPSSTDTQY; size: -; V: TRBV6-2/TRBV6-3; J: TRBJ2-3
CDR3: ASSLSSGVSNQPQH; size: few; V: TRBV28; J: TRBJ1-5
CDR3: ATSLGGLTNEQF; size: few; V: TRBV24-1; J: TRBJ2-1
CDR3: SATPETETQY; size: many; V: TRBV20-1; J: TRBJ2-5
CDR3: ASSLPPGEAF; size: few; V: TRBV7-9; J: TRBJ1-1
CDR3: ASSLGQATDTQY; size: many; V: TRBV12-3/TRBV12-4; J: TRBJ2-3
CDR3: ASSLRQGHWPQY; size: few; V: TRBV7-6; J: TRBJ2-5
CDR3: SARPQVLNEQY; size: -; V: TRBV20-1; J: TRBJ2-7
CDR3: ATSDLQEETQY; size: few; V: TRBV24-1; J: TRBJ2-5
CDR3: ASSFLEGAFNYGYT; size: -; V: TRBV27; J: TRBJ1-2
CDR3: ASSPSDRAKNIQY; size: -; V: TRBV5-1; J: TRBJ2-4
CDR3: ASSLDGSLRDTGELF; size: -; V: TRBV7-9; J: TRBJ2-2
CDR3: ASSLASGTTYEQY; size: -; V: TRBV5-1; J: TRBJ2-7
CDR3: ASRGTRRPRTEAF; size: many; V: TRBV11-2; J: TRBJ1-1
CDR3: ASSVMGGLETQY; size: -; V: TRBV9; J: TRBJ2-5
CDR3: ASSRDRGEQY; size: -; V: TRBV4-1; J: TRBJ2-7
CDR3: AISESRGPRADTQY; size: few; V: TRBV10-3; J: TRBJ2-3
CDR3: ASSLPHKLSTGASSYEQY; size: -; V: TRBV21-1; J: TRBJ2-7
CDR3: ASSSDRGRYTGELF; size: -; V: TRBV12-3/TRBV12-4; J: TRBJ2-2
CDR3: ASSPDRASNIQY; size: -; V: TRBV7-8; J: TRBJ2-4
CDR3: ASSLGTPTG; size: many; V: TRBV7-9; J: TRBJ1-2